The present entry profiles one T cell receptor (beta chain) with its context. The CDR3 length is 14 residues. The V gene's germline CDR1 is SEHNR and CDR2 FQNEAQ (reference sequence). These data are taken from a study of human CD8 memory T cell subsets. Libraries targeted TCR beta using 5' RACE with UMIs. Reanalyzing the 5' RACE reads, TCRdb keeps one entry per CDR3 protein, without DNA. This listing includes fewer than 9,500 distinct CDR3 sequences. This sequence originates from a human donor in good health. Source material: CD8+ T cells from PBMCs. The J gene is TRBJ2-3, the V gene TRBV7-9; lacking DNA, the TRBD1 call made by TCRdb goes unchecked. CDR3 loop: CASSSRTVTDTQYF.